These 15 T cell receptor beta chains were all obtained from the same sample, sequenced in a study of T cells expressing NK-cell markers. TCRdb reanalyzed the 5' RACE reads, giving one entry per CDR3 protein sequence and no DNA. Its clone listing holds almost 450,000 distinct CDR3 sequences. The specimen was blood T cells: a sorted CD56 or NKG2C T cell subset, CD4+ or CD8+ T cells, or bulk PBMC T cells (not recorded which). These TCRs come from a woman between 18 and 75 years old in good health.

V is TRBV5-4 and J is TRBJ1-6; the TCRdb D gene call, TRBD1, has no DNA to confirm it. The CDR3 consists of 15 residues. Germline CDR1 reads SGHNT; CDR2 reads YYREEE (reference sequence). CDR3: CASSSRQGMNSPLHF.

The chain recombines TRBV5-6 with TRBJ2-5; TCRdb indicates TRBD1, and absent DNA this call remains unverified. The CDR3 has 16 residues. Germline assignment: CDR1 SGHDT and CDR2 YYEEEE. This CDR3 is CASSLWAGQGRETQYF.

Here the CDR3 reads CASSRRGVGEGQAFF. The V call is TRBV3-1, the J call TRBJ1-1; TCRdb picks TRBD1, but there is no DNA to check that call. This CDR3 has 15 residues. The germline gives CDR1 LGHDT, CDR2 YNNKEL (reference sequence).

The CDR3 reads CASSRKLFPGYNEQFF. The chain is built from TRBV12-3 or TRBV12-4 and TRBJ2-1; lacking DNA, the TRBD1 call made by TCRdb goes unchecked. The CDR3 is 16 amino acids.

The J gene is TRBJ1-1, the V gene TRBV5-1. This CDR3 has 13 residues. The germline CDR1 and CDR2 sequences are SGHRS and YFSETQ. The CDR3 protein is CASSLAGRLEAFF.

The chain couples TRBV28 to TRBJ2-7; TCRdb's D call of TRBD2 is untestable without DNA. Germline-derived CDR1 and CDR2 are MDHEN and SYDVKM. This CDR3 contains 12 residues. CDR3 loop: CASGTSGYEQYF.

The rearrangement uses TRBV29-1 and TRBJ2-5; the TCRdb D gene call, TRBD1, has no DNA to confirm it. Germline V CDR1 and CDR2: SQVTM, ANQGSEA. There are 12 residues in the CDR3. The CDR3 sequence: CSGNLGGETQYF.

The J gene is TRBJ1-5, the V gene TRBV12-3 or TRBV12-4; TCRdb's assignment of TRBD1 cannot be checked, as there is no DNA. CDR3 length: 14 residues. CDR3: CASSFRTDNQPQHF.

The chain employs TRBV5-6 and TRBJ1-2; there is no DNA to check the TCRdb D call of TRBD1. Germline V CDR1 and CDR2: SGHDT, YYEEEE. The CDR3 has 14 residues. The chain's CDR3 is CASSLNRGNYGYTF.

The rearrangement uses TRBV20-1 and TRBJ2-1; absent DNA, TCRdb's TRBD2 call cannot be checked. This CDR3 spans 13 amino acids. CDR1 is DFQATT, CDR2 SNEGSKA, per germline (reference sequence). CDR3 amino acids: CSARAGRAGEQFF.

The J gene is TRBJ2-3, the V gene TRBV15. CDR1 LNHNV and CDR2 YYDKDF come from the germline V gene (reference sequence). This CDR3 has 14 residues. The CDR3 is CATSRALGTDTQYF. Full variable domain (missing parts from reference TRBV15 and TRBJ2-3): DAMVIQNPRYQVTQFGKPVTLSCSQTLNHNVMYWYQQKSSQAPKLLFHYYDKDFNNEADTPDNFQSRRPNTSFCFLDIRSPGLGDTAMYLCATSRALGTDTQYFGPGTRLTVL.

This rearrangement joins TRBV5-1 to TRBJ1-6. CDR1 is SGHRS, CDR2 YFSETQ, per germline. This CDR3 has 16 residues. The CDR3 region is CASSFLGRTYNSPLHF.

The J gene is TRBJ1-2, the V gene TRBV5-5; the D gene TCRdb calls, TRBD1, cannot be checked with no DNA. This CDR3 contains 18 residues. The germline V gene has CDR1 SGHKS and CDR2 YYEKEE (reference sequence). The CDR3 protein is CASSLFSRVQGINYGYTF.

This sequence joins TRBV10-3 and TRBJ2-7; TCRdb lists TRBD2, though no DNA is available to test this call. Germline V gene lookup returns CDR1 ENHRY and CDR2 SYGVKD. The CDR3 spans 15 residues. This CDR3 is CAISSSGRPPYEQYF.

The genes are TRBV18 and TRBJ1-1; there is no DNA to check the TCRdb D call of TRBD1. The germline V gene encodes CDR1 KGHSH and CDR2 LQKENI. The CDR3 has 14 amino acids. The CDR3 region is CASSPQTENTEAFF.